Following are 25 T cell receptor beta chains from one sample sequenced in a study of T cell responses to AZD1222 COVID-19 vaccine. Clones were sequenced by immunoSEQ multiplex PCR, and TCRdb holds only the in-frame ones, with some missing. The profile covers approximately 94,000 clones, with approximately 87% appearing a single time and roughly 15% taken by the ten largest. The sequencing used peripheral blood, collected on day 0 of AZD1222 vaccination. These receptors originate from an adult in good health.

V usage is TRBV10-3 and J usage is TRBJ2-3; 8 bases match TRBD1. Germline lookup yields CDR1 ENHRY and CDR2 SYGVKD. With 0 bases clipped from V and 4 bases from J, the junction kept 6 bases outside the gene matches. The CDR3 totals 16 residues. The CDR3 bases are TGTGCCATCAGTGAGTCGACAGGGGTTCAGGCAGATACGCAGTATTTT. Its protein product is CAISESTGVQADTQYF.

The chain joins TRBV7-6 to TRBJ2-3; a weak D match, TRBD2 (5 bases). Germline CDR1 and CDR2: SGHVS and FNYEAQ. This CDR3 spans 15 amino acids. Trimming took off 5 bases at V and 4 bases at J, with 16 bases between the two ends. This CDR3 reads CASSHGLAFPDTQYF. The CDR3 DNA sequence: TGTGCCAGCAGCCACGGACTGGCGTTCCCAGATACGCAGTATTTT.

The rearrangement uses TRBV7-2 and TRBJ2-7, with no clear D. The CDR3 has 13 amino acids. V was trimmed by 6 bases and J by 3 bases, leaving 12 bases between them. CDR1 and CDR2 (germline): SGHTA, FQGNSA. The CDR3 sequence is CASSPSSFYEQYF. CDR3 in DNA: TGTGCCAGCAGTCCCTCCAGTTTCTACGAGCAGTACTTC.

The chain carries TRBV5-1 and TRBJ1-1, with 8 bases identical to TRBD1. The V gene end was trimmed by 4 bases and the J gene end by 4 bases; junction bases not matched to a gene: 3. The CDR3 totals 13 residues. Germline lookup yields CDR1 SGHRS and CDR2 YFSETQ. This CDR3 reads CASSLTGATEAFF. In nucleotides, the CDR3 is TGCGCCAGCAGCCTGACAGGGGCCACTGAAGCTTTCTTT. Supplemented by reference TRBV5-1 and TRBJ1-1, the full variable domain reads KAGVTQTPRYLIKTRGQQVTLSCSPISGHRSVSWYQQTPGQGLQFLFEYFSETQRNKGNFPGRFSGRQFSNSRSEMNVSTLELGDSALYLCASSLTGATEAFFGQGTRLTVV.

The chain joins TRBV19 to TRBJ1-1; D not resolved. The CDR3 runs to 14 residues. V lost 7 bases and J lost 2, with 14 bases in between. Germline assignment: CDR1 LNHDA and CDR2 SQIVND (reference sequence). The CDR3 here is CASTPPVSNTEAFF. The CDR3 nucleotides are TGTGCCAGTACCCCCCCTGTGAGTAACACTGAAGCTTTCTTT.

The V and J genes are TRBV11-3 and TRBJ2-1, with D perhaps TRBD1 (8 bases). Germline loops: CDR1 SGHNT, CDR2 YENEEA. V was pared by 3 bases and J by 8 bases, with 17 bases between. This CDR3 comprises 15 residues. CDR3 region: CASSFGQGGADEQFF. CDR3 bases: TGTGCCAGCAGCTTCGGACAGGGAGGGGCCGATGAGCAGTTCTTC.

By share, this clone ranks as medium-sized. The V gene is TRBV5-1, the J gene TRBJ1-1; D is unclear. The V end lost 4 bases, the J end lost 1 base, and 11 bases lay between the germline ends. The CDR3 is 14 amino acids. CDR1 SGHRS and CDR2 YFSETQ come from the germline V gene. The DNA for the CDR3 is TGCGCCAGCAGCCCTGGGGTGACGAACACTGAAGCTTTCTTT. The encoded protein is CASSPGVTNTEAFF.

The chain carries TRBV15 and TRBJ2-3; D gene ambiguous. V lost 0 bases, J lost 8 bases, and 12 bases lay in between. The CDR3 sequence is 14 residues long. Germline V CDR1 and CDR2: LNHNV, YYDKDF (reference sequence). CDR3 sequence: CATSRDGVGGTQYF. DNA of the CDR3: TGTGCCACCAGCAGAGATGGAGTAGGTGGTACGCAGTATTTT.

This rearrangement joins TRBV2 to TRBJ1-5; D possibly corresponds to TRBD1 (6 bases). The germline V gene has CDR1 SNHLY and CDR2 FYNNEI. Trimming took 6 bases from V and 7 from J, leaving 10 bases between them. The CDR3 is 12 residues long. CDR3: CASRGGFQPQHF. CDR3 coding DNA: TGTGCCAGCAGAGGGGGGTTCCAGCCCCAGCATTTT. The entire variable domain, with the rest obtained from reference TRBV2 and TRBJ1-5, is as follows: EPEVTQTPSHQVTQMGQEVILRCVPISNHLYFYWYRQILGQKVEFLVSFYNNEISEKSEIFDDQFSVERPDGSNFTLKIRSTKLEDSAMYFCASRGGFQPQHFGDGTRLSIL.

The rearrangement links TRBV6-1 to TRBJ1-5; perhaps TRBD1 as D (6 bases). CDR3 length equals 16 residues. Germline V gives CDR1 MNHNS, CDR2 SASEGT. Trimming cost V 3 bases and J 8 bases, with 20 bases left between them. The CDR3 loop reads CASSERRGLIDKPQHF. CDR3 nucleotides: TGTGCCAGCAGTGAGCGCAGGGGCCTCATAGATAAGCCCCAGCATTTT.

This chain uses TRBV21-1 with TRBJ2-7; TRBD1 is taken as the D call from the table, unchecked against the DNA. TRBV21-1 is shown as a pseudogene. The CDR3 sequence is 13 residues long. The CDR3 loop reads CAMLWTGVYEQYF. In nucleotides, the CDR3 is TGTGCCATGCTGTGGACAGGGGTCTACGAGCAGTACTTC.

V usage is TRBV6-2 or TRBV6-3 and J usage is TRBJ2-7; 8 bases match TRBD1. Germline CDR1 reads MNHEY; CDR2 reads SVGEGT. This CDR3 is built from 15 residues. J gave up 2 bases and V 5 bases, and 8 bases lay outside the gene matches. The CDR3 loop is CASSDDRGSPYEQYF. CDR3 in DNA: TGTGCCAGCAGTGACGACAGGGGATCTCCCTACGAGCAGTACTTC.

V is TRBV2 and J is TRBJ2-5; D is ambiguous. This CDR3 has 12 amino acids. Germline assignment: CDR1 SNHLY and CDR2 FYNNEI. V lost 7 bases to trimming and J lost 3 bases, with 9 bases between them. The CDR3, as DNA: TGTGCCAGCACTGAGCAGAAAGAGACCCAGTACTTC. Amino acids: CASTEQKETQYF.

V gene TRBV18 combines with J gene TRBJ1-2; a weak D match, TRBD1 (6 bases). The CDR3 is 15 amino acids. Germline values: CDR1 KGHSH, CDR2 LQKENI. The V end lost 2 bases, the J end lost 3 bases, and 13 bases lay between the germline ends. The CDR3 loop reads CASSPAARGDYGYTF. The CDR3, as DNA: TGTGCCAGCTCACCAGCAGCCAGGGGCGACTATGGCTACACCTTC.

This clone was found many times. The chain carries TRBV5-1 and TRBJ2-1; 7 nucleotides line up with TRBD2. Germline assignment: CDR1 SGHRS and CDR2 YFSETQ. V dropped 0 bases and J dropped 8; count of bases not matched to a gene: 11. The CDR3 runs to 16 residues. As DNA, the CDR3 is TGCGCCAGCAGCTTGGCCGGTGGCGGGAGAGCGGATGAGCAGTTCTTC. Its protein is CASSLAGGGRADEQFF. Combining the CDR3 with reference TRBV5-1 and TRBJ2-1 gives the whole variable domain KAGVTQTPRYLIKTRGQQVTLSCSPISGHRSVSWYQQTPGQGLQFLFEYFSETQRNKGNFPGRFSGRQFSNSRSEMNVSTLELGDSALYLCASSLAGGGRADEQFFGPGTRLTVL.

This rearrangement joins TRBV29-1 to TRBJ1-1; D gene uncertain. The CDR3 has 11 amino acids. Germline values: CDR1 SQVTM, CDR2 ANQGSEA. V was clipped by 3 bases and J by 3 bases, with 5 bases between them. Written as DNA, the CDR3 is TGCAGCGTTGAGGTATACACTGAAGCTTTCTTT. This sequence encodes CSVEVYTEAFF.

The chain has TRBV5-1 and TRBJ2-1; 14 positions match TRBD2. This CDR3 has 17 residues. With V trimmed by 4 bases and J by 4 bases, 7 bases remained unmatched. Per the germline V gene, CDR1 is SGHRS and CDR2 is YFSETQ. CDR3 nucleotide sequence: TGCGCCAGCAGCACCGGGACTAGCGGGAGTTTTTACAATGAGCAGTTCTTC. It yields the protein CASSTGTSGSFYNEQFF.

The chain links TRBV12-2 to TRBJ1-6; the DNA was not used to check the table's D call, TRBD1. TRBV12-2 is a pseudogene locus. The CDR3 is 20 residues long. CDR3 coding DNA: TGTGCAAGTCGCTTAGCGTATGATTCGGACAGGTCCTACCTAAATTCACCCCTCCACTTT. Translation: CASRLAYDSDRSYLNSPLHF.

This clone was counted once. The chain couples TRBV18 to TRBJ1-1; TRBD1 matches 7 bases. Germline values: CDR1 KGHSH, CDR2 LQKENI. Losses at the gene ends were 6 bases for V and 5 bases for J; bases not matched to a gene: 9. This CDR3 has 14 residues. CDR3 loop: CASSPQGGRTEAFF. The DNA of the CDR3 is TGTGCCAGCTCGCCCCAGGGGGGAAGGACTGAAGCTTTCTTT.

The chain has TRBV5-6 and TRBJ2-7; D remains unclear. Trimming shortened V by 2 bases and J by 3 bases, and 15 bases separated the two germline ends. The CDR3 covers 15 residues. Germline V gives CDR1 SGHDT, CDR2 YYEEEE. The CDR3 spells CASSLKGNTLYEQYF. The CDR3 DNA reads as TGTGCCAGCAGCTTAAAGGGTAACACCCTCTACGAGCAGTACTTC.

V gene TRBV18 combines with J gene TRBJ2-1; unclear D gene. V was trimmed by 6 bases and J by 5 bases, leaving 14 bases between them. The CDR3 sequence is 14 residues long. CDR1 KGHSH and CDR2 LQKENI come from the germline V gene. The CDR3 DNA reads TGTGCCAGCTCGCTAAACAACGCTCACAATGAGCAGTTCTTC. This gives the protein CASSLNNAHNEQFF.

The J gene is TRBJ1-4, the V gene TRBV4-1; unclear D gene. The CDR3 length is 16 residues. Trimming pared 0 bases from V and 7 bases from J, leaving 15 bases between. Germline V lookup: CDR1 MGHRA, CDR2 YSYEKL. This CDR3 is CASSQDGRMRLEKLFF. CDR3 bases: TGCGCCAGCAGCCAAGACGGGAGGATGAGGCTTGAAAAACTGTTTTTT.

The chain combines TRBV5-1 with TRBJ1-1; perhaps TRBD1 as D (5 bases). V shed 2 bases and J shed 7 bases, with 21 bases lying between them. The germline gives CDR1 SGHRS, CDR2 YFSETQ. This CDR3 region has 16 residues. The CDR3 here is CASSFEGQAGRGEAFF. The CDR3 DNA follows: TGCGCCAGCAGCTTTGAGGGGCAGGCGGGACGGGGTGAAGCTTTCTTT.

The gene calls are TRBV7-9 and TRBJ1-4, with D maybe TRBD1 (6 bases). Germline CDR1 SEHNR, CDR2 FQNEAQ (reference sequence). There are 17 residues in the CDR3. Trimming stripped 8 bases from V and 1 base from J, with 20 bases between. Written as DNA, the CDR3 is TGTGCCAGCGTGGGGGCGCGGATAAAGGTAACTAATGAAAAACTGTTTTTT. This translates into CASVGARIKVTNEKLFF.

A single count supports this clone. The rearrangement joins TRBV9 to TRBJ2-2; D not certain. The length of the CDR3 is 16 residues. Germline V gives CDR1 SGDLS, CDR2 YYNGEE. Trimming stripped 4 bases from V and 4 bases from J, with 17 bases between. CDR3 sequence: CASSFLTSPGTGELFF. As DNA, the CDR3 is TGTGCCAGCAGCTTTCTAACATCCCCTGGCACCGGGGAGCTGTTTTTT.